The subject of this entry is one T cell receptor (beta chain). This CDR3 is built from 14 residues. Trimming took 2 bases from V and 10 from J, leaving 16 bases between them. The germline V gene has CDR1 MDHEN and CDR2 SYDVKM. After extraction with the RNeasy kit, about 0.5 to 1 ug of the RNA was reverse transcribed using random hexamers. TCRdb reanalysed the immunoSEQ multiplex PCR reads using MiXCR and keeps one entry per CDR3 protein. The data hold 170,000 or so distinct CDR3 sequences, with 94% observed a single time. CD8+ and CD4+ T cells circulating in blood were sequenced for TCR beta. This sample is part of a study of CD8 T cells in Susac syndrome.

Sequenced material: CD4+ T cells from PBMCs. The V call is TRBV28, the J call TRBJ2-3; the D gene is possibly TRBD2 (5 bases). The sequence was collected from a human donor with Susac syndrome. This CDR3 reads CASSLGAVRASQYF. CDR3 nucleotides: TGTGCCAGCAGTTTAGGAGCGGTTCGGGCATCGCAGTATTTT.